The 17 T cell receptor beta chains below all came from one sample that was sequenced in a study of blood T cell dynamics during melanoma immunotherapy. Time point noted: week 3, after first cycle of checkpoint inhibitor. Profiled with immunoSEQ multiplex PCR; TCRdb holds only in-frame clones, not every one. The sample comprises 25,000 to 35,000 clones, 65% to 85% of which are singletons, and around 10% rests with the top ten. Material: blood, obtained from a patient treated with checkpoint blockade. These receptors came from a human donor with melanoma.

The chain carries TRBV5-4 and TRBJ2-5; 7 positions agree with TRBD2. The CDR3 covers 16 residues. Trimming removed 3 bases from V and 5 bases from J; junction bases left unmatched: 13. The germline V gene encodes CDR1 SGHNT and CDR2 YYREEE (reference sequence). The CDR3 loop is CASSSSLAGVRETQYF. The CDR3 DNA follows: TGTGCCAGCAGCTCAAGTCTTGCGGGAGTTAGGGAGACCCAGTACTTC.

This clone was observed a single time. The chain's CDR3 is CASSLQGPTDTQYF. The CDR3, as DNA: TGTGCCAGCAGCTTGCAGGGCCCCACAGATACGCAGTATTTT. V gene TRBV5-4 combines with J gene TRBJ2-3; tentative D call: TRBD1 (5 bases). Germline CDR1 SGHNT, CDR2 YYREEE (reference sequence). Trimming stripped 1 base from V and 2 bases from J, with 8 bases between. This CDR3 contains 14 residues.

This sequence joins TRBV5-4 and TRBJ1-1; D gene uncertain. Trimming stripped 4 bases from V and 1 base from J, with 11 bases between. The CDR3 has 14 amino acids. Germline CDR1 and CDR2: SGHNT and YYREEE (reference sequence). CDR3 amino acids: CASSPSWGNTEAFF. The CDR3 DNA follows: TGTGCCAGCAGCCCCTCGTGGGGGAACACTGAAGCTTTCTTT.

The V and J genes are TRBV19 and TRBJ2-7; D not resolved. V was shortened by 3 bases and J by 1 base, with 10 bases between the two germline ends. In germline, CDR1 is LNHDA, CDR2 SQIVND (reference sequence). The length of the CDR3 is 14 residues. Here the CDR3 DNA reads TGTGCCAGTAGTATTCCCTATCGGTCCTACGAGCAGTACTTC. This codes for CASSIPYRSYEQYF.

The gene calls are TRBV28 and TRBJ2-7; D possibly matches TRBD1 or TRBD2 (6 bases each). The length of the CDR3 is 15 residues. Per germline, CDR1 MDHEN and CDR2 SYDVKM. The V end was cut by 7 bases, the J end by 4 bases, with 20 bases between. The CDR3 sequence: CASTSGGGRGYEQYF. The CDR3 region has the DNA TGTGCCAGCACCTCGGGTGGGGGGCGAGGGTACGAGCAGTACTTC.

The V call is TRBV5-1, the J call TRBJ2-2; 8 nucleotides line up with TRBD1. The ends lost 3 bases at V and 5 bases at J; junction bases unmatched: 6. There are 15 residues in the CDR3. Germline V gives CDR1 SGHRS, CDR2 YFSETQ. CDR3 sequence: CASSSGQGRTGELFF. The CDR3 nucleotides read TGCGCCAGCAGCTCCGGACAGGGAAGGACCGGGGAGCTGTTTTTT.

V is TRBV10-3 and J is TRBJ1-1, with D maybe TRBD1 (6 bases). Trimming cost V 4 bases and J 1 base, with 13 bases left between them. Germline V gene data show CDR1 as ENHRY and CDR2 as SYGVKD. The CDR3 totals 15 residues. CDR3 protein: CAISGRGTANTEAFF. The DNA of the CDR3 is TGTGCCATCAGTGGCAGGGGTACAGCGAACACTGAAGCTTTCTTT.

The rearrangement links TRBV2 to TRBJ2-2, with TRBD1 matching 9 bases. The trim removed 10 bases at V and 5 bases at J, leaving 8 bases unmatched. The germline V gene has CDR1 SNHLY and CDR2 FYNNEI. This CDR3 has 14 amino acids. The DNA of the CDR3 is TGTGCCACCACAGGGGGCGGTGGGACCGGGGAGCTGTTTTTT. It is translated as CATTGGGGTGELFF.

The chain recombines TRBV6-1 with TRBJ1-3; 8 bases are shared with TRBD1. From germline, CDR1 is MNHNS and CDR2 SASEGT. V gave up 6 bases and J gave up 3 bases; unmatched junction bases: 4. CDR3 length: 14 residues. The CDR3 DNA follows: TGTGCCAGCAGCGATACAGGGGGTGGAAACACCATATATTTT. Protein: CASSDTGGGNTIYF.

This clone was observed a handful of times. The chain couples TRBV6-6 to TRBJ2-7, with D perhaps matching TRBD2 (6 bases). The CDR3 has 16 amino acids. Deletions cut 0 bases from V and 0 bases from J, with 12 bases between. CDR1 is MNHNY and CDR2 is SVGAGI in the germline V gene (reference sequence). CDR3 nucleotide sequence: TGTGCCAGCAGTTACTCGGATCGGGGGATCTCCTACGAGCAGTACTTC. Protein: CASSYSDRGISYEQYF.

The rearrangement links TRBV9 to TRBJ2-7, with 11 bases fitting TRBD2. Germline V gene sequence: CDR1 SGDLS, CDR2 YYNGEE. V lost 2 bases, J lost 2 bases, and 3 bases stayed unmatched. The CDR3 length is 15 residues. The CDR3 DNA reads as TGTGCCAGCAGCGTGACTAGCGGGGCCCCCTACGAGCAGTACTTC. Amino acids: CASSVTSGAPYEQYF.

The CDR3 sequence: CASSLPGSEQYF. The CDR3, as DNA: TGTGCCAGCAGCCTTCCGGGGAGCGAGCAGTACTTC. The chain joins TRBV28 to TRBJ2-7; tentatively, D is TRBD2 (5 bases). Germline V gene lookup returns CDR1 MDHEN and CDR2 SYDVKM. This CDR3 contains 12 residues. V lost 6 bases and J 6 bases, leaving 12 bases between the germline ends. The full variable domain, with the rest looked up from reference TRBV28 and TRBJ2-7, is DVKVTQSSRYLVKRTGEKVFLECVQDMDHENMFWYRQDPGLGLRLIYFSYDVKMKEKGDIPEGYSVSREKKERFSLILESASTNQTSMYLCASSLPGSEQYFGPGTRLTVT.

The chain links TRBV19 to TRBJ2-7, with D maybe TRBD2 (5 bases). Per the germline V gene, CDR1 is LNHDA and CDR2 is SQIVND (reference sequence). The CDR3 totals 14 residues. Trimming pared 3 bases from V and 3 bases from J, leaving 12 bases between. DNA of the CDR3: TGTGCCAGTAGTATTTCGGGGTCCCTCTACGAGCAGTACTTC. Translating gives CASSISGSLYEQYF.

The rearrangement uses TRBV25-1 and TRBJ1-2; the match to TRBD1 covers 7 bases. The CDR3 sequence is 17 residues long. Losses at the gene ends were 3 bases for V and 0 bases for J; bases not matched to a gene: 10. Germline V gives CDR1 MGHDK, CDR2 SYGVNS. In nucleotides, the CDR3 is TGTGCCAGCAGTGATCGAAGGGGGCAGAATGCTAACTATGGCTACACCTTC. It codes for CASSDRRGQNANYGYTF.

This sequence joins TRBV4-1 and TRBJ1-5; 7 bases fit TRBD1. The V gene's germline CDR1 is MGHRA and CDR2 YSYEKL. After removal of 6 bases from V and 7 bases from J, the junction contained 12 bases not matched to a gene. CDR3 size: 15 residues. The CDR3 nucleotides are TGCGCCAGCAGGCGGGACAGCGGGGCTGTCCAGCCCCAGCATTTT. Translated: CASRRDSGAVQPQHF.

On this clone: A junction end diverges from the germline sequence, so it may reflect a read error. The V call is TRBV7-7, the J call TRBJ2-1; D is ambiguous. Germline values: CDR1 SSHAT, CDR2 FNYEAQ (reference sequence). The CDR3 loop spans 13 amino acids. CDR3 coding DNA: TGTGCTAGCAGCTCGGTTGGGATCAATGAGCAGTTCTTC. Translation gives CASSSVGINEQFF.

The chain couples TRBV7-3 to TRBJ1-1; a weak D match, TRBD1 (5 bases). The V end lost 2 bases, the J end lost 1 base, and 20 bases lay between the germline ends. The CDR3 runs to 18 residues. Germline CDR1 SGHTA, CDR2 FQGTGA. The DNA of the CDR3 is TGTGCCAGCAGCTTATGGGCTCCCCGGGAGGGACGGAACACTGAAGCTTTCTTT. Residues: CASSLWAPREGRNTEAFF.